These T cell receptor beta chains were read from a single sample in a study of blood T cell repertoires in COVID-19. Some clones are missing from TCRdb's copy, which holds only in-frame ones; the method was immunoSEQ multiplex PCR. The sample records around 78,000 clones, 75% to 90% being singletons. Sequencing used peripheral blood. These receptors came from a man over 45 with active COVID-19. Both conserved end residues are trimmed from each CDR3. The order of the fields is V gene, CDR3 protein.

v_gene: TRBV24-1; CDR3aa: ATSERPGTPQQY
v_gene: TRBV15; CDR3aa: ATSRDSVGQAF
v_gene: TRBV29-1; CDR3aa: SVEDGPGGFYEQY
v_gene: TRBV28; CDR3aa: ASSSGQTNINQPQH
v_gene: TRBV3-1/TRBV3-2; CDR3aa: ASSRSLDSLLAKNIQY
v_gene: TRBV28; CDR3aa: ASIFRGNSYEQY
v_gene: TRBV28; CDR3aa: ASTSLGAGATKNIQY
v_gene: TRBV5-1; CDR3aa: ASSLGLAGAGETQY
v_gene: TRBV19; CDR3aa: ASTPQGLPDTQY
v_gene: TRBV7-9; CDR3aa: ASSLASGQETQY
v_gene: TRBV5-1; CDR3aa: ASSSPGGRTGELF
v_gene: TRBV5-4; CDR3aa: ASSPPGQLPFSPLH
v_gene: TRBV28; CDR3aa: ASILGGASSYEQY
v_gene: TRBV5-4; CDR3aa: ASSFTSDEQF
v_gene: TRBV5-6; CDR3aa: ASSLQGGKVYEQY
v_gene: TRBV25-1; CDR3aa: ASSELAEHSPLH
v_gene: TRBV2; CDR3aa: ASSTSRDQPQH
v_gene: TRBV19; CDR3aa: ASSIDISGRRSYGYT
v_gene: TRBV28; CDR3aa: ASSPGYTYNEQF
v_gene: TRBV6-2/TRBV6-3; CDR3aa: ASSKQGASYGYT
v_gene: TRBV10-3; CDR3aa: AIRSNPQTDTQY
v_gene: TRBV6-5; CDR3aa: ASSYSATSTGEQY
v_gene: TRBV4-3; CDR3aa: ASSGGEQGNTEAF
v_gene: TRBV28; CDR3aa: ASRAGQETQY
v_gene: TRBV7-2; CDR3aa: ASSRGVTNEQY
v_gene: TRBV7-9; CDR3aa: ASSPGVGGYT
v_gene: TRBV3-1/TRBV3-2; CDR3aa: ASSRLGQGYEQY
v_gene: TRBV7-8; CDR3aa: ASSASRGAATQETQY
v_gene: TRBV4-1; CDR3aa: ASSRGPGGDNEQF
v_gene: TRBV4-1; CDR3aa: ASSPRSTSGSYEQY
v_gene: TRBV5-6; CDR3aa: ASSPLDRGNEQF
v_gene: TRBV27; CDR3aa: ASSWDRGDRGQF
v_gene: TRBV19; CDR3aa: ASSTRTGSANSNQPQH
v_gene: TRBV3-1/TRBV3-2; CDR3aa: ASSSQTLGTGFYEQY
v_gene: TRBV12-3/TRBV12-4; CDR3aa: ASSSTGDTEAF
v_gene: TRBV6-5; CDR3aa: ASSTGSRSPLH
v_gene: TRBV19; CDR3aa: ASSTTGVLNTEAF
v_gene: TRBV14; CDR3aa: ASSPTGQGVSQY
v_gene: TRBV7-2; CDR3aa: ASSLTGTNTGELF
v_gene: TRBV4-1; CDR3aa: ASSQGPGIPGLPVGTEQY
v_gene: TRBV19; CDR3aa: ASSIVGSGGTLQETQY
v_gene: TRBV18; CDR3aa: ASSPGSSGGETQY
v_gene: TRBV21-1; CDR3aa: ASSKGRESTEAF
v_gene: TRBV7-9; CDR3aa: ASSLAQTGTGGSNQPQH
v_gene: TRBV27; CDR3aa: ASSFGREGHNEQF
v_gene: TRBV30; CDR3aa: AWRPGLAGTDTQY
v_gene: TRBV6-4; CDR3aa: ATSLSGGTDTQY
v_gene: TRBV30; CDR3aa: AYVAVRGYT
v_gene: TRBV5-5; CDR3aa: ASSRGTAGNSPLH
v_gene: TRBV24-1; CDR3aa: ATRDKLTGELF
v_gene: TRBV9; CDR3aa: ASSVGGDSPLH
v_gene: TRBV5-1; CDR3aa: ASSALESQY
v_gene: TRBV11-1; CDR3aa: ASRFRGLSTEAF
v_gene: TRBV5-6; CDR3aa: ASSSPGQGTYEQY
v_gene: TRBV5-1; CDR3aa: ASSLQGASDTQY
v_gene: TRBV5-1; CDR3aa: ASGQGGGDTEAF
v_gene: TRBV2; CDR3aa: ASSGGDRTLNTEAF
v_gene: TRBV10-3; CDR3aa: AIGEAGSGETQY
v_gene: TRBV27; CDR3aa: ASSPLVPRTYEQY